The clone carrying this TCR beta chain has a count of ten or more. Its matching antigen is unknown. This CDR3 spans 13 amino acids. Trimming cost V 3 bases and J 5 bases, with 8 bases left between them. It was through 5'RACE template switching that TCR cDNA was made, with a universal primer site and UMIs added. TCRdb recomputed calls from the 5' RACE reads with MiXCR, one row per CDR3 protein. This sample has approximately 340,000 distinct CDR3 sequences; about 9.5% occur once, and the top ten carry 18%. This sample stems from a study of T cells after yellow fever vaccination. Study-level results: A weaker secondary response peaked on day 5, the primary on day 15. FACS-sorted repertoires could harbor abundant contaminating bulk-population clonotypes. The booster saw the reappearance of most primary-vaccination clones (about 95% CD4, around 88% CD8).

The receptor was derived from a man aged 18-30 years who received the YFV17D yellow fever vaccine. Material: PBMCs, obtained on the day of the first yellow fever vaccination. The chain is built from TRBV12-3 or TRBV12-4 and TRBJ2-1; D is possibly TRBD1 (5 bases). The CDR3 loop reads CASSFGRDNEQFF. CDR3 nucleotides: TGTGCCAGCAGTTTTGGCAGGGACAATGAGCAGTTCTTC.